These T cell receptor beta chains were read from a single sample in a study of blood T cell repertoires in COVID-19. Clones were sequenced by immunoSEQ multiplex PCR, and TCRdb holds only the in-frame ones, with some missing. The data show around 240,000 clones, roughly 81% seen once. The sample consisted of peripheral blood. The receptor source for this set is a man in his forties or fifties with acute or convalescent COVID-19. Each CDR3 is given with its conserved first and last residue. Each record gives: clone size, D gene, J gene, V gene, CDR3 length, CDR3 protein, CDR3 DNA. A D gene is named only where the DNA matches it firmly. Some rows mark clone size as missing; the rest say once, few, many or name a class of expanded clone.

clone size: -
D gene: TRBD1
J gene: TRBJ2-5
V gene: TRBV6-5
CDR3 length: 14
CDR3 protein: CASSQGQGGETQYF
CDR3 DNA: TGTGCCAGCAGCCAGGGACAGGGGGGGGAGACCCAGTACTTC

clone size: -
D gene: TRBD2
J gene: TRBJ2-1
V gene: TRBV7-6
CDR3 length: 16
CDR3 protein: CASSSPTSTYYNEQFF
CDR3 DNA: TGTGCCAGCAGCTCACCGACTAGCACTTACTACAATGAGCAGTTCTTC

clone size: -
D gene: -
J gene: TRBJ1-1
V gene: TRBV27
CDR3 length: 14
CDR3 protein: CASSGRSTPRWAFF
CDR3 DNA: TGTGCCAGCAGTGGGAGGTCTACCCCCCGGTGGGCTTTCTTT

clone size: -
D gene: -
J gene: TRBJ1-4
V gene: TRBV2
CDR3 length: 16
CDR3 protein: CASSAGGGKRNEKLFF
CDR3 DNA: TGTGCCAGCAGTGCTGGTGGGGGGAAGAGGAATGAAAAACTGTTTTTT

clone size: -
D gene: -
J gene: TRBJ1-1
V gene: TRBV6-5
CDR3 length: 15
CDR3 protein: CASSYSPIMNTEAFF
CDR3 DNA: TGTGCCAGCAGTTACAGCCCGATCATGAACACTGAAGCTTTCTTT

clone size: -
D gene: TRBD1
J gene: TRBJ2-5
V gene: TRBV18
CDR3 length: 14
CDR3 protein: CASWRTGDRETQYF
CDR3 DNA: TGTGCCAGCTGGCGTACAGGGGACAGGGAGACCCAGTACTTC

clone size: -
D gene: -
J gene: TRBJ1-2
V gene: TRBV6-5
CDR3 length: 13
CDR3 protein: CASSQGYDYGYTF
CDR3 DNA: TGTGCCAGCAGCCAGGGGTATGACTATGGCTACACCTTC

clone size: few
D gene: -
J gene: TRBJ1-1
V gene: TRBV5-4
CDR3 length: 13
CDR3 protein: CASSQDSSTEAFF
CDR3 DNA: TGTGCCAGCAGCCAGGACAGTTCCACTGAAGCTTTCTTT

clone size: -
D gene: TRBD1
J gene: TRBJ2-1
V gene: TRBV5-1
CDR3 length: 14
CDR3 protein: CASSSQGPGNEQFF
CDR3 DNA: TGCGCCAGCAGCTCACAGGGGCCCGGCAATGAGCAGTTCTTC

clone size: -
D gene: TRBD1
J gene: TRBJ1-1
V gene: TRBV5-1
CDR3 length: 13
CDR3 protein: CASRQGRGTEAFF
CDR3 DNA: TGCGCCAGCAGACAGGGGCGCGGAACTGAAGCTTTCTTT

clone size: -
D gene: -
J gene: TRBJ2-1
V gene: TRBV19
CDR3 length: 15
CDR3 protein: CASSSLAGFKGEQFF
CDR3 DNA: TGTGCCAGTAGTTCCCTGGCGGGATTTAAGGGTGAGCAGTTCTTC

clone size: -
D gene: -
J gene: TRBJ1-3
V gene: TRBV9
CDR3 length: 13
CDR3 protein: CASSVARGNTIYF
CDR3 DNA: TGTGCCAGCAGCGTAGCTAGGGGAAACACCATATATTTT

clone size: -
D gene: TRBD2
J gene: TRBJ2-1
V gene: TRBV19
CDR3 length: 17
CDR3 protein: CASSMGYGTSGVNEQFF
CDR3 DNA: TGTGCCAGTAGTATGGGGTACGGGACTAGCGGGGTTAATGAGCAGTTCTTC

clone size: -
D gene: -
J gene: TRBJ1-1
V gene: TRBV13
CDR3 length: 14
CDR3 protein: CASSLVNRDTEAFF
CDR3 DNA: TGTGCCAGCAGCTTAGTAAACAGGGACACTGAAGCTTTCTTT

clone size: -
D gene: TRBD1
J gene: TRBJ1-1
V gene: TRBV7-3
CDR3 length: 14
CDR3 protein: CASSLQGYGTEAFF
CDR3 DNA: TGTGCCAGCAGTCTACAGGGGTATGGAACTGAAGCTTTCTTT

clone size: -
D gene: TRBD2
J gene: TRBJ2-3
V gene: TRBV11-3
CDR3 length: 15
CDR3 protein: CASSSLAGGADTQYF
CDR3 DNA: TGTGCCAGCAGCTCACTAGCGGGGGGCGCAGATACGCAGTATTTT

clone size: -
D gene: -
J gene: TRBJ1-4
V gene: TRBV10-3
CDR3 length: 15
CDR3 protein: CAISSGILKEEKLFF
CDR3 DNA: TGTGCCATCAGTAGCGGGATTCTAAAGGAGGAAAAACTGTTTTTT

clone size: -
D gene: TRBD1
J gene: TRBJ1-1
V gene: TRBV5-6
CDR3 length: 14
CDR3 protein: CASSPGQINTEAFF
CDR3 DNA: TGTGCCAGCAGCCCGGGACAGATTAACACTGAAGCTTTCTTT

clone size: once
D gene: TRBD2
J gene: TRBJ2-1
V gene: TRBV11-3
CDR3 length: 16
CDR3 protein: CASSRFGLADSNEQFF
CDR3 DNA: TGTGCCAGCAGCCGCTTTGGACTAGCGGATAGCAATGAGCAGTTCTTC

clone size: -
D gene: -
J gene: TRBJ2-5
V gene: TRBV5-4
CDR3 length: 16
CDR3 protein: CASSFGQAFRQETQYF
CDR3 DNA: TGTGCCAGCAGCTTTGGCCAGGCCTTCCGCCAAGAGACCCAGTACTTC

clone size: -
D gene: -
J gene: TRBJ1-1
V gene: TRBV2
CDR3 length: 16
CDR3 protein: CASSVDGGGLFTEAFF
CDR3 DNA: TGTGCCAGCAGTGTTGATGGAGGAGGGCTTTTCACTGAAGCTTTCTTT

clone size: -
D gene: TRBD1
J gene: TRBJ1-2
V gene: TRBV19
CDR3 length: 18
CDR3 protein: CASSAAGTGGAEVYGYTF
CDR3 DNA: TGTGCCAGTAGTGCCGCCGGGACAGGGGGCGCAGAGGTCTATGGCTACACCTTC

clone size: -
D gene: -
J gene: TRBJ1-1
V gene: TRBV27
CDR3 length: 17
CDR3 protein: CASSYGPWRGLNTEAFF
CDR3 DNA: TGTGCCAGCAGTTACGGCCCATGGAGGGGTTTGAACACTGAAGCTTTCTTT

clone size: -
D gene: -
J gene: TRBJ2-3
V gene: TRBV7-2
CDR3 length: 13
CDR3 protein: CASRGGNTDTQYF
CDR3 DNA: TGTGCCTCCCGCGGAGGGAACACAGATACGCAGTATTTT

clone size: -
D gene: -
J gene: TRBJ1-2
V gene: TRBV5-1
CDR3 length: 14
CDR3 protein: CASSLAGSNYGYTF
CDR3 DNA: TGCGCCAGCAGCTTGGCAGGCAGTAACTATGGCTACACCTTC

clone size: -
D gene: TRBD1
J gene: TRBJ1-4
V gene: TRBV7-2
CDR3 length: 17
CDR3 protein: CASSFLLWDRGAEKLFF
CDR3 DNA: TGTGCCAGCAGCTTTTTATTGTGGGACAGGGGAGCTGAAAAACTGTTTTTT

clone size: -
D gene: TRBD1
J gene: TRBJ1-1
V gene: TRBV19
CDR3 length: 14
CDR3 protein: CASSRQGSFTEAFF
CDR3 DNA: TGTGCCAGTAGTAGACAGGGGTCGTTCACTGAAGCTTTCTTT

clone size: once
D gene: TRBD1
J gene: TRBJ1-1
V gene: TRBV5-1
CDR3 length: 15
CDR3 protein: CASSRDSRTNTEAFF
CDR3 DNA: TGCGCCAGCAGCAGGGACAGTCGAACCAACACTGAAGCTTTCTTT

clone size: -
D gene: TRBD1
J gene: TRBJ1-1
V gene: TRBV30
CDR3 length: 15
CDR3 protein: CAWSVRRGTGTEAFF
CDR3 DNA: TGTGCCTGGAGTGTACGTCGGGGGACAGGGACTGAAGCTTTCTTT

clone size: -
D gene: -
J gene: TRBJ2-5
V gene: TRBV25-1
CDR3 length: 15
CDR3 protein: CASSEYIELPPTQYF
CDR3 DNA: TGTGCCAGCAGTGAATATATAGAACTGCCACCGACCCAGTACTTC

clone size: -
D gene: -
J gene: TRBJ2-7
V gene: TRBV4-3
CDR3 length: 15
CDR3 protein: CASSQDIWQAYEQYF
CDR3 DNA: TGCGCCAGCAGCCAAGATATCTGGCAGGCCTACGAGCAGTACTTC

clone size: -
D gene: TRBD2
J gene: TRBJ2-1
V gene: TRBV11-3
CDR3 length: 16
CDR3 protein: CASSLHSGRSYNEQFF
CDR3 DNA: TGTGCCAGCAGCTTGCATAGCGGGCGCTCCTACAATGAGCAGTTCTTC

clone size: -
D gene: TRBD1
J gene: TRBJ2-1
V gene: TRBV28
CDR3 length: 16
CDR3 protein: CASSSDRGRGDNEQFF
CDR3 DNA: TGTGCCAGCAGTTCCGACAGGGGGCGCGGAGACAATGAGCAGTTCTTC

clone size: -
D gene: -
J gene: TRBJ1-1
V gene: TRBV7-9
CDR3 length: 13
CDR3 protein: CASSFSLGGSAFF
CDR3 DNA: TGTGCCAGCAGCTTTAGTCTGGGAGGGAGCGCTTTCTTT